Presented here are 29 T cell receptor beta chains from one specimen sequenced in a study of blood T cell repertoires in COVID-19. Clones were sequenced by immunoSEQ multiplex PCR, and TCRdb holds only the in-frame ones, with some missing. The table includes under 300,000 clones, roughly 82% detected once. Material: peripheral blood. These TCRs come from a man older than 75 with acute or convalescent COVID-19.

CDR3 in amino acids: CASSPFTGGESDTQYF. The DNA of the CDR3 is TGTGCCAGCAGCCCCTTCACGGGGGGCGAATCAGATACGCAGTATTTT. The J gene is TRBJ2-3, the V gene TRBV7-2; tentatively, D is TRBD2 (7 bases). With 5 bases removed from V and 4 bases from J, the gap between germline ends came to 19 bases. CDR3 length equals 16 residues. The germline CDR1 and CDR2 sequences are SGHTA and FQGNSA.

V usage is TRBV7-9 and J usage is TRBJ1-5; no clear D. This CDR3 region has 14 residues. The germline CDR1 and CDR2 sequences are SEHNR and FQNEAQ (reference sequence). Trimming removed 4 bases from V and 5 bases from J, with 12 bases in between. CDR3 coding DNA: TGTGCCAGCAGCTCTAGGGCGGGCGATCAGCCCCAGCATTTT. Amino acids: CASSSRAGDQPQHF.

The chain joins TRBV5-6 to TRBJ1-2; maybe TRBD1 (5 bases). From germline, CDR1 is SGHDT and CDR2 YYEEEE. The CDR3 sequence is 13 residues long. V lost 2 bases and J 7 bases, leaving 12 bases between the germline ends. CDR3 sequence (DNA): TGTGCCAGCAGCTTACCGGGGGATGGTGGCTACACCTTC. It yields the protein CASSLPGDGGYTF.

The rearrangement uses TRBV2 and TRBJ2-7; 11 nucleotides line up with TRBD1. Germline values: CDR1 SNHLY, CDR2 FYNNEI. V was clipped by 6 bases and J by 3 bases; unmatched bases: 4. The CDR3 is made up of 14 amino acids. The CDR3 is CASREGTGGYEQYF. DNA of the CDR3: TGTGCCAGCAGGGAGGGGACAGGGGGCTACGAGCAGTACTTC.

As concerns this clone: Relative to the germline gene, one junction end is altered; a read error may explain this. The chain carries TRBV28 and TRBJ1-1; 9 bases fit TRBD1. The CDR3 loop spans 17 amino acids. Germline lookup yields CDR1 MDHEN and CDR2 SYDVKM. The CDR3 DNA sequence: TGTGCCACCAGTATCGGGACAGGGATTGTTTGGAACACTGAAGCTTTCTTT. Translating gives CATSIGTGIVWNTEAFF.

This chain uses TRBV6-5 with TRBJ1-1; D remains ambiguous. Trimming left V 6 bases short and J 0 bases short, with 11 bases between. The CDR3 is made up of 14 amino acids. Germline V gene sequence: CDR1 MNHEY, CDR2 SVGAGI. In DNA, the CDR3 is TGTGCCAGCAGACGACCGGGTTTGAACACTGAAGCTTTCTTT. Translation: CASRRPGLNTEAFF.

The sample holds one count of this clone. The chain uses TRBV29-1 and TRBJ1-1; D is ambiguous. V was pared by 1 base and J by 4 bases, with 7 bases between. Germline V gives CDR1 SQVTM, CDR2 ANQGSEA. The CDR3 has 12 residues. CDR3 in amino acids: CSVEGVFTEAFF. CDR3 sequence (DNA): TGCAGCGTTGAAGGAGTCTTCACTGAAGCTTTCTTT.

This chain connects TRBV2 to TRBJ2-3; 8 bases are shared with TRBD1. Germline trimming cut 11 bases from V and 1 base from J; bases unmatched to any gene: 8. Looked up from germline, CDR1 is SNHLY and CDR2 is FYNNEI. This CDR3 comprises 14 residues. CDR3 sequence: CADSGGAGTDTQYF. The CDR3 DNA reads as TGTGCCGATTCAGGGGGCGCGGGCACAGATACGCAGTATTTT.

The chain has TRBV5-4 and TRBJ1-1; 12 nucleotides line up with TRBD1. CDR3 size: 16 residues. From germline, CDR1 is SGHNT and CDR2 YYREEE (reference sequence). V shed 4 bases and J 4 bases; nucleotides not matched to a gene: 8. The CDR3 is CASSLPGQGASTEAFF. The CDR3, as DNA: TGTGCCAGCAGCCTTCCGGGACAGGGGGCGAGCACTGAAGCTTTCTTT. The whole variable domain, filled in from reference TRBV5-4 and TRBJ1-1, reads ETGVTQSPTHLIKTRGQQVTLRCSSQSGHNTVSWYQQALGQGPQFIFQYYREEENGRGNFPPRFSGLQFPNYSSELNVNALELDDSALYLCASSLPGQGASTEAFFGQGTRLTVV.

This clone has only one observation. The chain combines TRBV4-2 with TRBJ1-5; D remains unclear. The ends were cut back, 0 bases at V and 11 bases at J, with 17 bases in the middle. The CDR3 length is 15 residues. Germline V gives CDR1 LGHNA, CDR2 YNFKEQ. The CDR3, as DNA: TGTGCCAGCAGCCAAGATAGTCTCACCTTGGCGGCCCAGCATTTT. Amino acid sequence: CASSQDSLTLAAQHF.

The chain carries TRBV7-2 and TRBJ1-1; TRBD1 matches 7 bases. Per germline, CDR1 SGHTA and CDR2 FQGNSA. The trim removed 2 bases at V and 6 bases at J, leaving 3 bases unmatched. This CDR3 has 13 amino acids. The DNA for the CDR3 is TGTGCCAGCAGCTTAACGAGGGGGCCTGAAGCTTTCTTT. This sequence encodes CASSLTRGPEAFF. Full variable domain (rest looked up from reference TRBV7-2 and TRBJ1-1): GAGVSQSPSNKVTEKGKDVELRCDPISGHTALYWYRQSLGQGLEFLIYFQGNSAPDKSGLPSDRFSAERTGGSVSTLTIQRTQQEDSAVYLCASSLTRGPEAFFGQGTRLTVV.

This clone appeared once. The chain carries TRBV19 and TRBJ1-5; 7 nucleotides match TRBD1. The CDR3 is 17 amino acids. The J segment lost 5 bases and the V segment lost 3 bases, leaving 13 bases of the junction unmatched. In germline, CDR1 is LNHDA, CDR2 SQIVND (reference sequence). CDR3 protein: CASSIGVEGGAYQPQHF. CDR3 bases: TGTGCCAGTAGTATTGGGGTGGAAGGGGGCGCCTATCAGCCCCAGCATTTT.

This rearrangement joins TRBV11-1 to TRBJ2-2; D is undetermined. This CDR3 has 14 amino acids. The V end lost 3 bases, the J end lost 0 bases, and 5 bases lay between the germline ends. The germline V gene encodes CDR1 SGHAT and CDR2 FQDESV (reference sequence). Here the CDR3 DNA reads TGTGCCAGCAGCTTCACTTCGAACACCGGGGAGCTGTTTTTT. This codes for CASSFTSNTGELFF.

The V and J genes are TRBV24-1 and TRBJ1-2; TRBD1 matches at 9 bases. Looked up from germline, CDR1 is KGHDR and CDR2 is SFDVKD. The CDR3 runs 13 residues. The junction had 3 bases not matched to a gene; V was cut back by 4 bases and J by 7 bases. CDR3 region: CATSDPDRGGYTF. CDR3 coding DNA: TGTGCCACCAGTGACCCGGACAGGGGTGGCTACACCTTC.

The chain uses TRBV5-1 and TRBJ1-2, with 7 positions matching TRBD1. Germline V gene sequence: CDR1 SGHRS, CDR2 YFSETQ. V gave up 3 bases and J gave up 0 bases; unmatched junction bases: 11. The CDR3 is made up of 17 amino acids. The CDR3 coding sequence is TGCGCCAGCAGCTCCGGACAGGAGCCCCTTCCTAACTATGGCTACACCTTC. Translation gives CASSSGQEPLPNYGYTF.

The V gene is TRBV5-1, the J gene TRBJ2-5; TRBD1 agrees at 8 bases. The junction had 2 bases not matched to a gene; V was cut back by 3 bases and J by 1 base. Germline CDR1 SGHRS, CDR2 YFSETQ. The CDR3 is made up of 14 amino acids. CDR3 protein: CASSSQGAQETQYF. In DNA form, the CDR3 reads TGCGCCAGCAGCTCCCAGGGGGCCCAAGAGACCCAGTACTTC.

The chain carries TRBV4-1 and TRBJ1-5; 10 nucleotides align to TRBD1. Unmatched junction bases numbered 4, after V lost 3 bases and J lost 5 bases. The CDR3 extends over 15 amino acids. Germline V lookup: CDR1 MGHRA, CDR2 YSYEKL. The CDR3 DNA reads TGCGCCAGCAGCCAGATTGGACAGGGGGATCAGCCCCAGCATTTT. Translation: CASSQIGQGDQPQHF.

This clone was recorded a few times. The gene calls are TRBV19 and TRBJ1-1; 7 nucleotides line up with TRBD1. Trimming cost V 6 bases and J 2 bases; bases outside gene matches: 6. Germline V lookup: CDR1 LNHDA, CDR2 SQIVND (reference sequence). CDR3 length equals 14 residues. Here the CDR3 DNA reads TGTGCCAGTAGGGAGGGACAGACTAACACTGAAGCTTTCTTT. This encodes CASREGQTNTEAFF.

The gene calls are TRBV7-2 and TRBJ1-4, with TRBD1 identical over 9 bases. Trimming at V came to 5 bases and at J to 2 bases, leaving 3 bases not matched to a gene. The CDR3 spans 15 residues. The germline V gene encodes CDR1 SGHTA and CDR2 FQGNSA. This chain's CDR3 is CASSPGQGTNEKLFF. The CDR3 DNA reads as TGTGCCAGCAGCCCTGGACAGGGGACTAATGAAAAACTGTTTTTT.

The chain joins TRBV5-4 to TRBJ2-5, with D tentatively TRBD2 (6 bases). In germline, CDR1 is SGHNT, CDR2 YYREEE (reference sequence). This CDR3 has 15 amino acids. Deletions cut 4 bases from V and 1 base from J, with 14 bases between. CDR3 in DNA: TGTGCCAGCAGCCAGGGACTGCCTAGCCAAGAGACCCAGTACTTC. It encodes CASSQGLPSQETQYF.

CDR3 loop: CASSDRARSRGSRETQYF. In nucleotides, the CDR3 is TGTGCCAGCAGTGATAGAGCAAGGAGTCGCGGGTCTCGGGAGACCCAGTACTTC. The chain recombines TRBV2 with TRBJ2-5; a possible D gene is TRBD2 (5 bases). CDR3 size: 18 residues. Germline V gene sequence: CDR1 SNHLY, CDR2 FYNNEI. V was pared by 3 bases and J by 5 bases, with 25 bases between.

The genes are TRBV7-2 and TRBJ1-2, with 7 nucleotides matching TRBD1. With V trimmed by 3 bases and J by 6 bases, 10 bases remained unmatched. The germline V gene encodes CDR1 SGHTA and CDR2 FQGNSA. This CDR3 is built from 15 residues. The CDR3 is CASSFPTGSTHGYTF. The CDR3 DNA reads as TGTGCCAGCAGCTTCCCGACAGGGTCAACCCATGGCTACACCTTC.

V is TRBV2 and J is TRBJ1-1, with TRBD1 matching over 9 bases. The V gene end was trimmed by 0 bases and the J gene end by 5 bases; junction bases not matched to a gene: 4. The CDR3 sequence is 15 residues long. The germline CDR1 and CDR2 sequences are SNHLY and FYNNEI. CDR3 in DNA: TGTGCCAGCAGTGAAGCCTGGACAGGGGTAACTGAAGCTTTCTTT. It codes for CASSEAWTGVTEAFF.

This clone was seen more than once but under ten times. The chain carries TRBV4-2 and TRBJ2-7, with 8 bases lining up with TRBD1. J was trimmed by 5 bases and V by 1 base; bases with no gene match: 7. Germline V gene data show CDR1 as LGHNA and CDR2 as YNFKEQ. This CDR3 has 15 amino acids. CDR3 in amino acids: CASSQGGTGSNEQYF. The CDR3 region has the DNA TGTGCCAGCAGCCAAGGGGGGACAGGCAGTAACGAGCAGTACTTC.

The chain recombines TRBV29-1 with TRBJ2-5, with 12 bases fitting TRBD2. This CDR3 is built from 15 residues. Germline CDR1 is SQVTM and CDR2 is ANQGSEA. V trimming: 5 bases; J trimming: 5 bases; junction bases outside the gene matches: 9. In DNA, the CDR3 is TGCAGCGTTAACGGACTAGCGGGACTCTCTGAGACCCAGTACTTC. Its translation: CSVNGLAGLSETQYF.

V usage is TRBV18 and J usage is TRBJ2-7; 8 bases map to TRBD2. This CDR3 is built from 19 residues. The ends lost 1 base at V and 1 base at J; junction bases unmatched: 15. The V gene's germline CDR1 is KGHSH and CDR2 LQKENI. For the CDR3, the DNA is TGTGCCAGCTCACCACAGGGTGGATCTTTGGCTAGCGGGTCCTACGAGCAGTACTTC. Encoded protein: CASSPQGGSLASGSYEQYF.

This clone was detected a few times. V is TRBV6-4 and J is TRBJ1-5; 7 bases align to TRBD1. The CDR3 sequence is 20 residues long. V lost 6 bases and J lost 0; bases outside the gene matches: 20. Germline V gene lookup returns CDR1 MRHNA and CDR2 SNTAGT. The CDR3 spells CASRGTDDPLLTNSNQPQHF. CDR3 coding DNA: TGTGCCAGCAGAGGGACAGATGATCCCTTATTAACAAATAGCAATCAGCCCCAGCATTTT.

CDR3 in amino acids: CASSFGGPFGDTQYF. CDR3 in DNA: TGTGCCAGCAGCTTCGGTGGGCCCTTTGGAGATACGCAGTATTTT. The chain has TRBV5-4 and TRBJ2-3, with D uncertain. Trimming shortened V by 2 bases and J by 5 bases, and 15 bases separated the two germline ends. The CDR3 covers 15 residues. Germline V gives CDR1 SGHNT, CDR2 YYREEE (reference sequence).

This chain links TRBV10-3 with TRBJ1-3, with 8 bases that match TRBD1. From germline, CDR1 is ENHRY and CDR2 SYGVKD. This CDR3 has 14 residues. With V trimmed by 9 bases and J by 0 bases, 4 bases remained unmatched. The CDR3 is CAITDRGSGNTIYF. CDR3 coding DNA: TGTGCCATTACCGACAGGGGCTCTGGAAACACCATATATTTT.